This TCR beta chain is from a study of T-cell memory formation after mild COVID-19. Study results and caveats: Clones shrinking from day 15 to 85 showed even CD4/CD8 mixes; later expanders tilted CD4+.

Concerning this clonotype itself: Its cognate antigen is unknown.

CDR3 length equals 13 residues. The V gene's germline CDR1 is SEHNR and CDR2 FQNEAQ (reference sequence). V lost 0 bases and J lost 3, with 5 bases in between. TCR alpha and TCR beta cDNA libraries carrying sample barcodes and UMIs came from 5'RACE with constant-segment primers. Each CDR3 protein is one row after TCRdb ran MiXCR on the 5' RACE reads. The profile shows under 700,000 distinct CDR3 sequences, roughly 20% of them singletons. Sequencing used PBMCs or a T cell subset sorted from them (not recorded which). The chain combines TRBV7-9 with TRBJ1-2, with D unclear. The clonotype originates from an adult woman who had mild COVID-19 (a few samples of this study predate the infection). Cell type and time point are not known. CDR3 amino acids: CASSLAGYYGYTF. The CDR3 region has the DNA TGTGCCAGCAGCTTAGCAGGGTACTATGGCTACACCTTC.